A selection of T cell receptor beta chains follows, all from one sample in a study of tumor and adjacent non-tumor tissue in lung cancer. Using its own MiXCR run on the multiplex PCR reads, TCRdb lists one record per CDR3 protein. The table shows 52,000 or so distinct CDR3 sequences, with 74% occurring only once. Sequenced material: distant non-tumor lung tissue. The receptor source for this set is a woman in her fifties or sixties with non-small cell lung cancer. Both conserved end residues are part of each CDR3. Each record gives: J gene, clone size, D gene, V gene, CDR3 protein, CDR3 DNA. The D gene is left open where the match is weak. Where a row states a size, it is once, few, many or the class of an expanded clone; other rows omit it.

j_call: TRBJ2-3
clone_size: NA
d_call: NA
v_call: TRBV4-3
cdr3_aa: CASSHETGGIDKQYF
cdr3_nt: TGCGCCAGCAGCCACGAGACAGGTGGCATAGATAAGCAGTATTTT

j_call: TRBJ1-2
clone_size: NA
d_call: NA
v_call: TRBV6-2/TRBV6-3
cdr3_aa: CASSYSPIQGDYGYIF
cdr3_nt: TGTGCTAGCAGTTACTCCCCAATACAGGGAGACTATGGCTACATCTTC

j_call: TRBJ2-6
clone_size: NA
d_call: TRBD2
v_call: TRBV25-1
cdr3_aa: CASSELREPRILTF
cdr3_nt: TGTGCCAGCAGTGAATTGCGGGAGCCCCGCATCCTGACTTTC

j_call: TRBJ2-1
clone_size: NA
d_call: NA
v_call: TRBV5-5
cdr3_aa: CASSLLGQYYNEQLF
cdr3_nt: TGTGCCAGCAGCCTCCTAGGACAGTACTATAATGAGCAGCTCTTC

j_call: TRBJ1-2
clone_size: few
d_call: TRBD1
v_call: TRBV2
cdr3_aa: CASSDPGTAYGYTF
cdr3_nt: TGTGCCAGCAGTGATCCGGGGACAGCCTATGGCTACACCTTC

j_call: TRBJ2-1
clone_size: NA
d_call: NA
v_call: TRBV4-3
cdr3_aa: CASSQTASWSSYDEQFF
cdr3_nt: TGCGCCAGCAGCCAAACTGCATCCTGGAGCTCCTACGATGAGCAGTTCTTC

j_call: TRBJ1-2
clone_size: NA
d_call: TRBD1
v_call: TRBV28
cdr3_aa: CASSFTVGQARVDYTF
cdr3_nt: TGTGCCAGCAGTTTCACGGTGGGACAGGCGCGTGTTGACTACACCTTC

j_call: TRBJ1-1
clone_size: few
d_call: NA
v_call: TRBV7-9
cdr3_aa: CASSYSVGMNTEAFF
cdr3_nt: TGTGCCAGCAGCTACTCTGTGGGGATGAACACTGAAGCTTTCTTT

j_call: TRBJ2-4
clone_size: NA
d_call: NA
v_call: TRBV2
cdr3_aa: CASLQWPAKNIQYF
cdr3_nt: TGTGCCAGCTTGCAGTGGCCAGCCAAAAACATTCAGTACTTC

j_call: TRBJ2-2
clone_size: NA
d_call: NA
v_call: TRBV5-1
cdr3_aa: CASSLTGTGRTGELFF
cdr3_nt: TGCGCCAGCAGCTTAACCGGGACGGGGAGAACCGGTGAGCTGTTTTTT

j_call: TRBJ2-2
clone_size: many
d_call: NA
v_call: TRBV20-1
cdr3_aa: CSARDFNRPNTGELFF
cdr3_nt: TGCAGTGCTAGAGATTTCAACAGGCCGAACACCGGGGAGCTGTTTTTT

j_call: TRBJ1-1
clone_size: many
d_call: TRBD1
v_call: TRBV28
cdr3_aa: CASSLPILAGGTEAFF
cdr3_nt: TGTGCCAGCAGCCTACCCATTTTGGCAGGGGGCACTGAAGCTTTCTTT

j_call: TRBJ2-5
clone_size: NA
d_call: NA
v_call: TRBV29-1
cdr3_aa: CNVEGGRETQYF
cdr3_nt: TGCAACGTTGAAGGAGGGAGAGAGACCCAGTACTTC

j_call: TRBJ2-1
clone_size: NA
d_call: NA
v_call: TRBV11-2
cdr3_aa: CASSLEVVSYSEQIF
cdr3_nt: TGTGCCAGCAGCTTAGAAGTAGTCTCCTACAGCGAGCAGATCTTC

j_call: TRBJ2-5
clone_size: NA
d_call: NA
v_call: TRBV11-1
cdr3_aa: CAGSVTTWGETQYF
cdr3_nt: TGTGCCGGAAGCGTGACGACCTGGGGAGAGACCCAGTACTTC

j_call: TRBJ2-4
clone_size: NA
d_call: TRBD2
v_call: TRBV6-5
cdr3_aa: CASSYGLDLNIKYF
cdr3_nt: TGTGCCAGTAGTTACGGACTAGATCTGAACATTAAGTACTTC

j_call: TRBJ2-5
clone_size: many
d_call: NA
v_call: TRBV5-8
cdr3_aa: CASSLDVGRRGETQYF
cdr3_nt: TGTGCCAGCAGCTTGGATGTAGGGCGGCGCGGGGAGACCCAGTACTTC

j_call: TRBJ2-3
clone_size: NA
d_call: NA
v_call: TRBV6-6
cdr3_aa: CTSSFVGRRNQPQYF
cdr3_nt: TGTACCAGCAGCTTTGTTGGGCGACGCAATCAGCCCCAGTATTTT

j_call: TRBJ2-2
clone_size: NA
d_call: NA
v_call: TRBV10-1
cdr3_aa: CASSRITGEPFF
cdr3_nt: TGCGCCAGCTCTAGAATTACCGGGGAGCCGTTTTTT

j_call: TRBJ1-3
clone_size: NA
d_call: NA
v_call: TRBV4-3
cdr3_aa: CASCQVRQGASGYTIYF
cdr3_nt: TGCGCCAGCTGCCAAGTTCGGCAGGGAGCCTCTGGATACACTATATATTTT

j_call: TRBJ2-7
clone_size: NA
d_call: NA
v_call: TRBV6-1
cdr3_aa: CASSISQGIPYEQYF
cdr3_nt: TGTGCCAGCAGTATCTCACAGGGTATCCCCTACGAGCAGTACTTC

j_call: TRBJ1-2
clone_size: NA
d_call: NA
v_call: TRBV5-5
cdr3_aa: CASILVSGSTYGYTF
cdr3_nt: TGTGCCAGCATCTTGGTATCGGGGTCGACTTATGGCTACACCTTC

j_call: TRBJ2-2
clone_size: once
d_call: TRBD1
v_call: TRBV4-3
cdr3_aa: CYSRQGELNTGELFF
cdr3_nt: TGCTACAGCAGACAGGGCGAACTGAACACAGGGGAGCTGTTTTTT

j_call: TRBJ1-2
clone_size: NA
d_call: NA
v_call: TRBV6-5
cdr3_aa: CGSSQSTPFGYGYTF
cdr3_nt: TGTGGCAGCAGCCAATCAACTCCCTTTGGCTATGGCTACACCTTC

j_call: TRBJ2-7
clone_size: NA
d_call: NA
v_call: TRBV6-2/TRBV6-3
cdr3_aa: CASSRGWGPYKQYF
cdr3_nt: TGTGCCAGCAGCAGAGGATGGGGACCTTACAAGCAGTACTTC

j_call: TRBJ1-1
clone_size: NA
d_call: TRBD1
v_call: TRBV6-2/TRBV6-3
cdr3_aa: CASGGQVNTETFF
cdr3_nt: TGTGCCAGCGGTGGACAGGTGAACACTGAAACTTTCTTT

j_call: TRBJ2-1
clone_size: NA
d_call: TRBD2
v_call: TRBV11-2
cdr3_aa: CASGLGMGLAGANNEQFF
cdr3_nt: TGTGCCAGTGGTTTAGGAATGGGACTAGCGGGGGCTAACAATGAGCAGTTCTTC